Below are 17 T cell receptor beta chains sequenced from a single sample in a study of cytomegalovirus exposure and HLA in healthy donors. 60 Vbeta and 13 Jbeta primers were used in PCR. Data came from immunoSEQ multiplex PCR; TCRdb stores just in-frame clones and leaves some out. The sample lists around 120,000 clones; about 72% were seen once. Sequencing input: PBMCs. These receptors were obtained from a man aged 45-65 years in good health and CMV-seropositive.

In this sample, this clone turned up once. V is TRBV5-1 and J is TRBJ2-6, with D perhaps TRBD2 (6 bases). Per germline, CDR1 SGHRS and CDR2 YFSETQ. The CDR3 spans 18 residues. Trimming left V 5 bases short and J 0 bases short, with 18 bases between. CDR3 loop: CASSSRGGYISGANVLTF. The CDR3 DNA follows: TGCGCCAGCAGTTCAAGGGGAGGTTATATCTCTGGGGCCAACGTCCTGACTTTC. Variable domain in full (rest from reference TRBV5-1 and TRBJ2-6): KAGVTQTPRYLIKTRGQQVTLSCSPISGHRSVSWYQQTPGQGLQFLFEYFSETQRNKGNFPGRFSGRQFSNSRSEMNVSTLELGDSALYLCASSSRGGYISGANVLTFGAGSRLTVL.

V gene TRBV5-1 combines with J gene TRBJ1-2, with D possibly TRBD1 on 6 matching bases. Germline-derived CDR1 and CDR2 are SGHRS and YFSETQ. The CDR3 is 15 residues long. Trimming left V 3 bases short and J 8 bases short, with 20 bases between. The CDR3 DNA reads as TGCGCCAGCAGCTCGGGAGGGGGGAACCAAGGCGGCTACACCTTC. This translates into CASSSGGGNQGGYTF.

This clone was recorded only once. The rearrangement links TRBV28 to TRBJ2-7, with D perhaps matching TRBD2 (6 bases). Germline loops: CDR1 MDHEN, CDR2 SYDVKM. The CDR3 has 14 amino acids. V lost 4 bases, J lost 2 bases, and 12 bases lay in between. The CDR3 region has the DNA TGTGCCAGCAGTTACGAGCGGGTTCCCTACGAGCAGTACTTC. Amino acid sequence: CASSYERVPYEQYF.

The CDR3 protein is CASSVQQGAGSPLHF. The DNA of the CDR3 is TGTGCCAGCAGTGTGCAACAGGGGGCAGGTTCACCCCTCCACTTT. V and J are TRBV6-4 and TRBJ1-6; 9 bases are shared with TRBD1. CDR3 length equals 15 residues. Trimming cost V 4 bases and J 9 bases; bases outside gene matches: 7. The germline V gene encodes CDR1 MRHNA and CDR2 SNTAGT.

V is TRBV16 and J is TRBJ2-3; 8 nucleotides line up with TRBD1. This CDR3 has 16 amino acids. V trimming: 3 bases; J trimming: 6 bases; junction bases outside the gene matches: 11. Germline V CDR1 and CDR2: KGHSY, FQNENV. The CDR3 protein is CASSHSSTGGMDTQYF. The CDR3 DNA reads TGTGCCAGCAGCCACTCATCAACAGGGGGAATGGATACGCAGTATTTT.

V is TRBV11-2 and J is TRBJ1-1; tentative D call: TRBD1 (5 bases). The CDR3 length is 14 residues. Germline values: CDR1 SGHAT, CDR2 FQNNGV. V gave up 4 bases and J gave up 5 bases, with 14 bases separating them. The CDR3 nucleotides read TGTGCCAGCAGCTCTGGACCGGGGGTTACTGAAGCTTTCTTT. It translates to CASSSGPGVTEAFF. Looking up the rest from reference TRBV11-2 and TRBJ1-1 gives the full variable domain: EAGVAQSPRYKIIEKRQSVAFWCNPISGHATLYWYQQILGQGPKLLIQFQNNGVVDDSQLPKDRFSAERLKGVDSTLKIQPAKLEDSAVYLCASSSGPGVTEAFFGQGTRLTVV.

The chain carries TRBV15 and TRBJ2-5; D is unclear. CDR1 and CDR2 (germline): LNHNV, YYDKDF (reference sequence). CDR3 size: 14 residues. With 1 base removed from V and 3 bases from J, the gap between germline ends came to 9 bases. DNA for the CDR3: TGTGCCACCAGCAGAGTAGGCCGGGAAGAGACCCAGTACTTC. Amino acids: CATSRVGREETQYF.

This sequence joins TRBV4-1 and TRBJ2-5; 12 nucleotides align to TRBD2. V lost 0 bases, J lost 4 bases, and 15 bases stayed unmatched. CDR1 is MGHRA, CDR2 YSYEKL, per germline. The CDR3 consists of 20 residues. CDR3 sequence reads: CASSQEIVGSTSGSLETQYF. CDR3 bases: TGCGCCAGCAGCCAAGAGATAGTGGGGTCGACTAGCGGGAGCTTAGAGACCCAGTACTTC.

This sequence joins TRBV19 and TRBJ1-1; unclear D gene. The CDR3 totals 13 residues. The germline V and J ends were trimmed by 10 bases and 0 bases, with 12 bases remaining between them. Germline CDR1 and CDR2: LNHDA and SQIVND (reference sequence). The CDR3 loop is CATRPSMNTEAFF. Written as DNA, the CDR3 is TGTGCCACCAGGCCGTCAATGAACACTGAAGCTTTCTTT.

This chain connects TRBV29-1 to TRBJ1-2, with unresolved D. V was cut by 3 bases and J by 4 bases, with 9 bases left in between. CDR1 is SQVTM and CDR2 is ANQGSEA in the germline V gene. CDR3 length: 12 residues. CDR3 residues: CSVDRESYGYTF. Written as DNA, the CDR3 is TGCAGCGTTGACCGGGAGAGCTATGGCTACACCTTC.

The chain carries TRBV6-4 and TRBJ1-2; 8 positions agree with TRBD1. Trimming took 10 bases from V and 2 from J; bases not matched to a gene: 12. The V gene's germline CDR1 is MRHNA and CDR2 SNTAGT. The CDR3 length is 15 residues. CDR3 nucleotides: TGTGCCACTAAGGACAGGGTCGAGGGGAACTATGGCTACACCTTC. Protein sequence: CATKDRVEGNYGYTF.

The CDR3 region is CASSSGGRGGTDTQYF. The CDR3 DNA reads TGTGCCAGCAGCTCAGGAGGGAGGGGGGGCACAGATACGCAGTATTTT. The chain combines TRBV7-2 with TRBJ2-3; D perhaps matches TRBD2 (7 bases). V was cut by 4 bases and J by 1 base, with 15 bases left in between. This CDR3 contains 16 residues. Germline CDR1 is SGHTA and CDR2 is FQGNSA.

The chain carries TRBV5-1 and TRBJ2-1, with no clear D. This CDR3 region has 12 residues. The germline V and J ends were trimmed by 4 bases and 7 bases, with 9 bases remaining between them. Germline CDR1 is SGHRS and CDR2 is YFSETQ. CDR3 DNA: TGCGCCAGCAGCCCCTTTTCGAATGAGCAGTTCTTC. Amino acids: CASSPFSNEQFF. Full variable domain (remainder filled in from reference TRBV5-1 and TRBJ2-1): KAGVTQTPRYLIKTRGQQVTLSCSPISGHRSVSWYQQTPGQGLQFLFEYFSETQRNKGNFPGRFSGRQFSNSRSEMNVSTLELGDSALYLCASSPFSNEQFFGPGTRLTVL.

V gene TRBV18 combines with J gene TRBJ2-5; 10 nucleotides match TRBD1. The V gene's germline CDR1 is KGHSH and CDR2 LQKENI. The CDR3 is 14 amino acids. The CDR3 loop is CAATETGGEETQYF. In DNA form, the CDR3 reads TGTGCGGCGACTGAGACAGGGGGCGAGGAGACCCAGTACTTC.

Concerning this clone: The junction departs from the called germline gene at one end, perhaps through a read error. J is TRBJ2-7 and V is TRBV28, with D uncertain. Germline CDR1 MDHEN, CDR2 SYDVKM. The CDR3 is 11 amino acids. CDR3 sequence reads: CASKNSYEQYF. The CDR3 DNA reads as TGTGCCAGCAAGAACTCCTATGAGCAGTACTTC. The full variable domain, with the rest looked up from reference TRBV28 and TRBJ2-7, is DVKVTQSSRYLVKRTGEKVFLECVQDMDHENMFWYRQDPGLGLRLIYFSYDVKMKEKGDIPEGYSVSREKKERFSLILESASTNQTSMYLCASKNSYEQYFGPGTRLTVT.

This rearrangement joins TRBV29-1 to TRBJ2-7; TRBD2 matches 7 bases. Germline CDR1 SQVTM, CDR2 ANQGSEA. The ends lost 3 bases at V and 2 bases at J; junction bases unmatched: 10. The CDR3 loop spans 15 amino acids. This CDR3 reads CSVDNGREGPYEQYF. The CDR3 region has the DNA TGCAGCGTTGATAATGGAAGGGAGGGTCCCTACGAGCAGTACTTC.

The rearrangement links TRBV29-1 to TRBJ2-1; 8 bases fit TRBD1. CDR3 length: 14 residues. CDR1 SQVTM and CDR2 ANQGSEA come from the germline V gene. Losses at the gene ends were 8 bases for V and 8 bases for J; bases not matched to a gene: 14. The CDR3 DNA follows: TGCAGCACCGACAGGGGAGGCGGCGGGGATGAGCAGTTCTTC. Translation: CSTDRGGGGDEQFF.